Below are 27 T cell receptor beta chains sequenced from a single sample in a study of cytomegalovirus exposure and HLA in healthy donors. Both 60 Vbeta primers and 13 Jbeta primers went into the PCR. Sequencing was performed with immunoSEQ multiplex PCR; in TCRdb, only in-frame clones are kept and a portion is missing. The sample holds under 150,000 clones, 70% to 80% seen once. The sequencing sample was made of PBMCs. The receptors were sampled from a human donor in good health.

The V gene is TRBV9, the J gene TRBJ2-1, with 8 nucleotides matching TRBD2. The CDR3 has 15 amino acids. V was clipped by 3 bases and J by 3 bases; unmatched bases: 5. In germline, CDR1 is SGDLS, CDR2 YYNGEE. The chain's CDR3 is CASSALAGFYNEQFF. The DNA for the CDR3 is TGTGCCAGCAGCGCTCTAGCGGGCTTCTACAATGAGCAGTTCTTC.

V gene TRBV7-9 combines with J gene TRBJ1-1, with D unclear. Germline CDR1 reads SEHNR; CDR2 reads FQNEAQ (reference sequence). V shed 5 bases and J shed 3 bases, with 10 bases lying between them. This CDR3 region has 13 residues. The CDR3 region has the DNA TGTGCCAGCAGCGTACTTGGAGACACTGAAGCTTTCTTT. It yields the protein CASSVLGDTEAFF.

The rearrangement links TRBV5-1 to TRBJ2-1; 9 nucleotides match TRBD2. The V and J ends lost 6 bases and 0 bases, in that order; junction bases with no gene match: 7. The germline V gene has CDR1 SGHRS and CDR2 YFSETQ. CDR3 size: 16 residues. CDR3: CASMEGSGSSYNEQFF. CDR3 DNA sequence: TGCGCCAGCATGGAGGGTAGCGGGAGCTCCTACAATGAGCAGTTCTTC.

This clone was seen a few times. The rearrangement uses TRBV5-4 and TRBJ2-3; 8 nucleotides line up with TRBD2. J gave up 4 bases and V 0 bases, and 10 bases lay outside the gene matches. The CDR3 extends over 17 amino acids. Germline V gene lookup returns CDR1 SGHNT and CDR2 YYREEE (reference sequence). In DNA form, the CDR3 reads TGTGCCAGCAGCTTGGATGGCGGGGGGCCTTCGGCAGATACGCAGTATTTT. It encodes CASSLDGGGPSADTQYF.

This clone showed up just a few times. The chain has TRBV19 and TRBJ1-5; D not certain. The germline V and J ends were trimmed by 5 bases and 4 bases, with 21 bases remaining between them. Germline V gene sequence: CDR1 LNHDA, CDR2 SQIVND (reference sequence). The CDR3 loop spans 17 amino acids. CDR3 nucleotides: TGTGCCAGTAGTTCGACACCTGGAACCTGGCTAAATCAGCCCCAGCATTTT. This gives the protein CASSSTPGTWLNQPQHF. The full variable domain, rest sourced from reference TRBV19 and TRBJ1-5, is DGGITQSPKYLFRKEGQNVTLSCEQNLNHDAMYWYRQDPGQGLRLIYYSQIVNDFQKGDIAEGYSVSREKKESFPLTVTSAQKNPTAFYLCASSSTPGTWLNQPQHFGDGTRLSIL.

V usage is TRBV25-1 and J usage is TRBJ2-1, with D perhaps matching TRBD2 (5 bases). Between the trimmed V and J ends, which lost 8 bases and 2 bases, there was a span of 7 bases. Germline assignment: CDR1 MGHDK and CDR2 SYGVNS. This CDR3 has 12 residues. CDR3 protein: CASRRTYNEQFF. The CDR3 bases are TGTGCCAGCCGGAGGACCTACAATGAGCAGTTCTTC.

The chain recombines TRBV30 with TRBJ1-4, with 9 bases that match TRBD1. The V and J ends lost 2 bases and 7 bases, in that order; junction bases with no gene match: 5. In germline, CDR1 is GTSNPN, CDR2 SVGIG (reference sequence). This CDR3 region has 14 residues. As DNA, the CDR3 is TGTGCCTGGAGTCTACAGGGGGCGGGTGAAAAACTGTTTTTT. It specifies CAWSLQGAGEKLFF. Filled out from reference TRBV30 and TRBJ1-4, the complete variable domain reads SQTIHQWPATLVQPVGSPLSLECTVEGTSNPNLYWYRQAAGRGLQLLFYSVGIGQISSEVPQNLSASRPQDRQFILSSKKLLLSDSGFYLCAWSLQGAGEKLFFGSGTQLSVL.

DNA for the CDR3: TGTGCCATCAGTGAGTTGGACTGGAAGAGGGCCTCAGATACGCAGTATTTT. This translates into CAISELDWKRASDTQYF. The rearrangement links TRBV10-3 to TRBJ2-3, with D perhaps TRBD2 (5 bases). CDR3 length: 17 amino acids. The V gene lost 1 base and the J gene lost 4 bases, with 18 bases spanning the gap. Per the germline V gene, CDR1 is ENHRY and CDR2 is SYGVKD.

Comments on this clone: Mismatch with germline at one junction end may stem from a read error. The chain links TRBV19 to TRBJ2-7; 8 bases match TRBD1. The CDR3 runs to 14 residues. CDR1 LNHDA and CDR2 SQIVND come from the germline V gene (reference sequence). The CDR3 nucleotides are TGTGTCAGTAGTTACGGGACAGGCCTCTACGAGCAGTACTTC. This translates into CVSSYGTGLYEQYF. The variable domain in full, completed from reference TRBV19 and TRBJ2-7, reads DGGITQSPKYLFRKEGQNVTLSCEQNLNHDAMYWYRQDPGQGLRLIYYSQIVNDFQKGDIAEGYSVSREKKESFPLTVTSAQKNPTAFYLCVSSYGTGLYEQYFGPGTRLTVT.

The chain joins TRBV9 to TRBJ2-1; 8 nucleotides line up with TRBD2. CDR1 and CDR2 from the germline V gene are SGDLS and YYNGEE. Trimming at V came to 0 bases and at J to 9 bases, leaving 11 bases not matched to a gene. This CDR3 is built from 16 residues. CDR3 amino acids: CASSVGPGGGESEQFF. CDR3 in DNA: TGTGCCAGCAGCGTAGGGCCCGGGGGGGGCGAATCTGAGCAGTTCTTC.

The CDR3 here is CASSEWGQTDTQYF. The DNA of the CDR3 is TGTGCCAGCAGCGAATGGGGCCAAACAGATACGCAGTATTTT. V gene TRBV7-8 combines with J gene TRBJ2-3, with a weak D call TRBD1 (5 bases). The ends were cut back, 5 bases at V and 3 bases at J, with 12 bases in the middle. Germline V gene data show CDR1 as SGHVS and CDR2 as FQNEAQ. The CDR3 is 14 residues long.

The chain recombines TRBV27 with TRBJ1-5; D uncertain. The CDR3 runs 14 residues. V lost 6 bases and J 7 bases, leaving 16 bases between the germline ends. The germline gives CDR1 MNHEY, CDR2 SMNVEV (reference sequence). The CDR3 DNA is TGTGCCAGCAGCTCGATGAGAGGGATCCAGCCCCAGCATTTT. Translating it yields CASSSMRGIQPQHF.

V is TRBV30 and J is TRBJ1-2; 7 bases map to TRBD1. From germline, CDR1 is GTSNPN and CDR2 SVGIG (reference sequence). With 4 bases clipped from V and 4 bases from J, the junction kept 12 bases outside the gene matches. The CDR3 has 15 residues. The CDR3 DNA is TGTGCCTGGATGGAGACAGGGCGACCGCTCTATGGCTACACCTTC. It yields the protein CAWMETGRPLYGYTF.

As regards this clone: One junction end does not reproduce the germline sequence, and a read error may be involved. This rearrangement joins TRBV7-9 to TRBJ1-5; tentatively, D is TRBD1 (6 bases). Germline-derived CDR1 and CDR2 are SEHNR and FQNEAQ (reference sequence). This CDR3 spans 15 amino acids. This chain's CDR3 is CSSSLGAGDNQPQHF. The CDR3 DNA is TGTTCCAGCAGCTTAGGGGCAGGGGATAATCAGCCCCAGCATTTT. The complete variable domain, with remaining parts taken from reference TRBV7-9 and TRBJ1-5, reads DTGVSQNPRHKITKRGQNVTFRCDPISEHNRLYWYRQTLGQGPEFLTYFQNEAQLEKSRLLSDRFSAERPKGSFSTLEIQRTEQGDSAMYLCSSSLGAGDNQPQHFGDGTRLSIL.

The sample holds one count of this clone. This rearrangement joins TRBV28 to TRBJ1-4, with no clear D. Germline V lookup: CDR1 MDHEN, CDR2 SYDVKM. This CDR3 is built from 12 residues. This CDR3 reads CAILGTNEKLFF. The CDR3 DNA reads as TGTGCAATCCTTGGCACGAATGAAAAACTGTTTTTT. The full variable domain, in which reference TRBV28 and TRBJ1-4 provide the parts outside the CDR3, is DVKVTQSSRYLVKRTGEKVFLECVQDMDHENMFWYRQDPGLGLRLIYFSYDVKMKEKGDIPEGYSVSREKKERFSLILESASTNQTSMYLCAILGTNEKLFFGSGTQLSVL.

The rearrangement uses TRBV6-6 and TRBJ2-5; D call uncertain. Matching the DNA end better, TRBJ2-7 makes the J call doubtful. The CDR3 extends over 13 amino acids. Germline V lookup: CDR1 MNHNY, CDR2 SVGAGI (reference sequence). In nucleotides, the CDR3 is TGTGCCAGCAGTTACTCGAGCCCCTACGAGCAGTACTTC. Protein product: CASSYSSPYEQYF.

This sequence joins TRBV6-1 and TRBJ1-1; possible D gene TRBD1, 5 bases. Germline lookup yields CDR1 MNHNS and CDR2 SASEGT. The CDR3 extends over 11 amino acids. With 5 bases removed from V and 4 bases from J, the gap between germline ends came to 5 bases. CDR3 protein: CASSRGTEAFF. The CDR3 coding sequence is TGTGCCAGCAGTAGGGGCACTGAAGCTTTCTTT.

The chain combines TRBV9 with TRBJ1-2; 8 bases are a match to TRBD1. The CDR3 has 14 amino acids. After removal of 0 bases from V and 6 bases from J, the junction contained 4 bases not matched to a gene. Germline V CDR1 and CDR2: SGDLS, YYNGEE. The chain's CDR3 is CASSVGGQAHGYTF. DNA for the CDR3: TGTGCCAGCAGCGTAGGGGGACAGGCCCATGGCTACACCTTC.

This clone was recorded once. The chain links TRBV2 to TRBJ2-5; 10 nucleotides line up with TRBD1. Per the germline V gene, CDR1 is SNHLY and CDR2 is FYNNEI. J lost 2 bases, V lost 6 bases, and 6 bases had no gene match. The CDR3 sequence is 15 residues long. CDR3 loop: CASRRDRGLQETQYF. The CDR3 DNA reads as TGTGCCAGCAGGAGGGACAGGGGACTGCAAGAGACCCAGTACTTC.

The V call is TRBV19, the J call TRBJ1-1, with 8 nucleotides matching TRBD1. V lost 5 bases to trimming and J lost 1 base; unmatched junction nucleotides: 6. The CDR3 contains 15 residues. Germline CDR1 reads LNHDA; CDR2 reads SQIVND (reference sequence). CDR3 sequence: CASSGEGTGNTEAFF. The CDR3 DNA sequence: TGTGCCAGTAGTGGGGAAGGGACAGGGAACACTGAAGCTTTCTTT.

V usage is TRBV30 and J usage is TRBJ1-3, with D unresolved. The CDR3 is made up of 15 amino acids. CDR1 GTSNPN and CDR2 SVGIG come from the germline V gene (reference sequence). Between the trimmed V and J ends, which lost 0 bases and 7 bases, there was a span of 16 bases. The CDR3 DNA is TGTGCCTGGAGTGTACAGTATTGGCAGGCTAACACCATATATTTT. It codes for CAWSVQYWQANTIYF. Variable domain in full (rest from reference TRBV30 and TRBJ1-3): SQTIHQWPATLVQPVGSPLSLECTVEGTSNPNLYWYRQAAGRGLQLLFYSVGIGQISSEVPQNLSASRPQDRQFILSSKKLLLSDSGFYLCAWSVQYWQANTIYFGEGSWLTVV.

Here the CDR3 DNA reads TGTGCCAGCAGCCTGACTAGGACCTCCGGGGAGCTGTTTTTT. Its translation is CASSLTRTSGELFF. The chain couples TRBV9 to TRBJ2-2; D is perhaps TRBD2 (6 bases). Germline assignment: CDR1 SGDLS and CDR2 YYNGEE. The CDR3 loop spans 14 amino acids. V gave up 4 bases and J gave up 6 bases, with 13 bases separating them.

V usage is TRBV6-1 and J usage is TRBJ1-4, with 10 positions matching TRBD1. This CDR3 region has 18 residues. CDR1 MNHNS and CDR2 SASEGT come from the germline V gene. V was clipped by 0 bases and J by 0 bases; unmatched bases: 4. In DNA form, the CDR3 reads TGTGCCAGCAGTGAAGCGTGGACAGGGGGTGCAACTAATGAAAAACTGTTTTTT. It yields the protein CASSEAWTGGATNEKLFF.

Only a few counts were recorded for this clone. This chain links TRBV19 with TRBJ1-2; TRBD1 matches 9 bases. This CDR3 has 13 amino acids. Germline V gene sequence: CDR1 LNHDA, CDR2 SQIVND (reference sequence). Trimming removed 7 bases from V and 7 bases from J; junction bases left unmatched: 7. This chain's CDR3 is CASKLQGAPGYTF. In DNA form, the CDR3 reads TGTGCCAGTAAATTACAGGGGGCGCCTGGCTACACCTTC.

This clone has just one count. The V gene is TRBV30, the J gene TRBJ1-1, with no clear D. Between the trimmed V and J ends, which lost 1 base and 5 bases, there was a span of 5 bases. In germline, CDR1 is GTSNPN, CDR2 SVGIG (reference sequence). CDR3 length: 11 residues. The CDR3 spells CAWSARTEAFF. For the CDR3, the DNA is TGTGCCTGGAGTGCGCGGACTGAAGCTTTCTTT.

This chain joins TRBV6-5 and TRBJ1-5, with D perhaps matching TRBD1 (6 bases). V was pared by 0 bases and J by 2 bases, with 11 bases between. Germline assignment: CDR1 MNHEY and CDR2 SVGAGI. The CDR3 length is 16 residues. The CDR3 sequence is CASSYSGGVGNQPQHF. CDR3 nucleotides: TGTGCCAGCAGTTACTCAGGGGGAGTGGGCAATCAGCCCCAGCATTTT.

V usage is TRBV9 and J usage is TRBJ2-5; the match to TRBD2 covers 14 bases. V lost 4 bases to trimming and J lost 4 bases; unmatched junction nucleotides: 9. The CDR3 sequence is 17 residues long. CDR1 and CDR2 (germline): SGDLS, YYNGEE. CDR3 amino acids: CASSHRPGLAGVETQYF. CDR3 coding DNA: TGTGCCAGCAGCCATCGCCCGGGACTAGCGGGAGTAGAGACCCAGTACTTC. Together with reference TRBV9 and TRBJ2-5, the CDR3 gives the full variable domain: DSGVTQTPKHLITATGQRVTLRCSPRSGDLSVYWYQQSLDQGLQFLIQYYNGEERAKGNILERFSAQQFPDLHSELNLSSLELGDSALYFCASSHRPGLAGVETQYFGPGTRLLVL.